These 12 T cell receptor beta chains were sequenced from one sample in a study of blood T cell repertoires in COVID-19. Sequencing used immunoSEQ multiplex PCR; TCRdb keeps in-frame clones, though not all of them. The table lists about 320,000 clones, approximately 91% of them singletons. What was sequenced was PBMCs or T cells enriched from blood (not recorded which). These TCRs come from a woman aged 25-40 years who had been exposed to COVID-19.

Turning to this clone: Germline is not matched at one junction end, which may reflect a read error. This sequence joins TRBV19 and TRBJ2-1, with D unresolved. The CDR3 is made up of 13 amino acids. Germline loops: CDR1 LNHDA, CDR2 SQIVND (reference sequence). The CDR3 coding sequence is TGTGCCAGTAGTATAGGGGCCTACACTGAGCAGTTCTTC. It codes for CASSIGAYTEQFF.

This chain uses TRBV5-1 with TRBJ2-4; 12 bases fit TRBD2. Germline CDR1 and CDR2: SGHRS and YFSETQ. The CDR3 extends over 18 amino acids. Losses at the gene ends were 4 bases for V and 0 bases for J; bases not matched to a gene: 8. CDR3 DNA: TGCGCCAGCAGCCTAGGACTAGCGGGGTTCCTAGCCAAAAACATTCAGTACTTC. Amino acids: CASSLGLAGFLAKNIQYF.

The genes are TRBV19 and TRBJ1-5, with TRBD1 as a possible D gene (5 bases). This CDR3 has 15 amino acids. Germline loops: CDR1 LNHDA, CDR2 SQIVND (reference sequence). V was clipped by 3 bases and J by 2 bases, with 11 bases between them. In DNA form, the CDR3 reads TGTGCCAGTAGTATGGGAGGAGGGGGCAATCAGCCCCAGCATTTT. It yields the protein CASSMGGGGNQPQHF.

The rearrangement joins TRBV7-9 to TRBJ2-2, with D tentatively TRBD1 (6 bases). CDR1 and CDR2 (germline): SEHNR, FQNEAQ (reference sequence). V was trimmed by 2 bases and J by 6 bases, leaving 13 bases between them. The CDR3 length is 15 residues. The CDR3 DNA follows: TGTGCCAGCAGCTTACACTCCCCAGGGGCCGGGGAGCTGTTTTTT. This gives the protein CASSLHSPGAGELFF.

CDR3 nucleotide sequence: TGCGCCAGCAGCTTGGAGTCGGGCTATGGCTACACCTTC. Amino acids: CASSLESGYGYTF. This chain joins TRBV5-1 and TRBJ1-2, with D hard to call. V was pared by 0 bases and J by 4 bases, with 7 bases between. This CDR3 is 13 amino acids long. Germline CDR1 and CDR2: SGHRS and YFSETQ.

V and J are TRBV29-1 and TRBJ1-2, with D unresolved. Germline V gene lookup returns CDR1 SQVTM and CDR2 ANQGSEA. There are 11 residues in the CDR3. V gave up 6 bases and J gave up 4 bases, with 9 bases separating them. CDR3 protein: CSVPKPYGYTF. The CDR3 DNA sequence: TGCAGCGTCCCCAAGCCCTATGGCTACACCTTC.

This clone has only a few counts. The rearrangement joins TRBV7-9 to TRBJ2-7; possible D gene TRBD1, 6 bases. Germline V CDR1 and CDR2: SEHNR, FQNEAQ (reference sequence). The ends were cut back, 5 bases at V and 6 bases at J, with 20 bases in the middle. The CDR3 runs to 15 residues. The CDR3 is CASSQPQGNQGEQYF. The CDR3 DNA reads TGTGCCAGCAGCCAACCCCAGGGGAATCAGGGCGAGCAGTACTTC.

This chain joins TRBV4-1 and TRBJ2-5, with a weak D call TRBD1 (5 bases). V was pared by 4 bases and J by 2 bases, with 14 bases between. Germline V gives CDR1 MGHRA, CDR2 YSYEKL. The CDR3 extends over 15 amino acids. The CDR3 spells CASSRIPRQQETQYF. The CDR3, as DNA: TGCGCCAGCAGCCGAATCCCGAGACAGCAAGAGACCCAGTACTTC.

V and J are TRBV24-1 and TRBJ1-2, with a possible D match to TRBD1 (6 bases). Trimming took 3 bases from V and 7 from J, leaving 14 bases between them. From germline, CDR1 is KGHDR and CDR2 SFDVKD. The CDR3 has 14 residues. The CDR3 loop reads CATSDTDRLSGYTF. Written as DNA, the CDR3 is TGTGCCACCAGTGATACCGACAGGTTATCTGGCTACACCTTC.

This chain uses TRBV6-5 with TRBJ2-7; TRBD1 is a possible D gene (5 bases). The CDR3 contains 13 residues. V lost 6 bases, J lost 3 bases, and 12 bases lay in between. Germline V gene sequence: CDR1 MNHEY, CDR2 SVGAGI. CDR3 amino acids: CASRPVGHYEQYF. The CDR3 nucleotides are TGTGCCAGCAGGCCGGTGGGGCACTACGAGCAGTACTTC.

In DNA form, the CDR3 reads TGCGCCAGCAGCATCCCGACAGGGGGCTCTCATGAAAAACTGTTTTTT. Encoded protein: CASSIPTGGSHEKLFF. The chain carries TRBV5-1 and TRBJ1-4, with TRBD1 matching 10 bases. In germline, CDR1 is SGHRS, CDR2 YFSETQ. Trimming removed 4 bases from V and 6 bases from J; junction bases left unmatched: 9. This CDR3 region has 16 residues.

The chain links TRBV6-5 to TRBJ2-5, with 8 positions matching TRBD1. J was trimmed by 5 bases and V by 0 bases; bases with no gene match: 8. CDR1 and CDR2 from the germline V gene are MNHEY and SVGAGI. This CDR3 comprises 16 residues. The CDR3 bases are TGTGCCAGCAGTTACTCGAAACAGGGGGTGGGGGAGACCCAGTACTTC. Its translation: CASSYSKQGVGETQYF.